These 9 T cell receptor beta chains came from one sample sequenced in a study of cytomegalovirus exposure and HLA in healthy donors. Here immunoSEQ multiplex PCR was the method, and the copy in TCRdb shows in-frame clones only, minus some. Here the sample spans roughly 220,000 clones, 80% to 95% being singletons. Sequencing was performed on PBMCs. The receptors were sampled from a woman under 30 in good health and CMV-seronegative.

V is TRBV27 and J is TRBJ2-7, with TRBD2 matching 8 bases. CDR1 and CDR2 (germline): MNHEY, SMNVEV (reference sequence). J gave up 1 base and V 5 bases, and 10 bases lay outside the gene matches. The CDR3 extends over 16 amino acids. The CDR3 sequence is CASSLSRGGRSYEQYF. CDR3 nucleotides: TGTGCCAGCAGTCTGTCCCGGGGCGGGAGGTCCTACGAGCAGTACTTC.

A single count supports this clone. This chain links TRBV6-5 with TRBJ2-7; D perhaps matches TRBD2 (6 bases). Germline V gene data show CDR1 as MNHEY and CDR2 as SVGAGI. The CDR3 length is 14 residues. V was pared by 5 bases and J by 2 bases, with 13 bases between. The CDR3 DNA sequence: TGTGCCAGCAGTGCGTCCGGGGGTACCTACGAGCAGTACTTC. It encodes CASSASGGTYEQYF.

This sequence joins TRBV5-1 and TRBJ2-1; 10 nucleotides line up with TRBD2. The CDR3 covers 15 residues. Germline CDR1 is SGHRS and CDR2 is YFSETQ. Trimming cost V 0 bases and J 8 bases; bases outside gene matches: 5. The CDR3 is CASSLGAGGPHEQFF. The CDR3 DNA reads as TGCGCCAGCAGCTTGGGAGCGGGAGGGCCGCATGAGCAGTTCTTC.

The rearrangement links TRBV28 to TRBJ1-1; perhaps TRBD1 as D (6 bases). The CDR3 spans 14 residues. Germline CDR1 MDHEN, CDR2 SYDVKM. Trimming took off 4 bases at V and 3 bases at J, with 12 bases between the two ends. CDR3 nucleotides: TGTGCCAGCAGTTCACCGGGACACCACACTGAAGCTTTCTTT. Translation gives CASSSPGHHTEAFF.

The chain recombines TRBV27 with TRBJ1-5; D might be TRBD1 (5 bases). Germline CDR1 reads MNHEY; CDR2 reads SMNVEV (reference sequence). The CDR3 is 13 amino acids. V shed 8 bases and J shed 5 bases, with 13 bases lying between them. CDR3 DNA: TGTGCCAGCGGCTGGGGCGGGGATCAGCCCCAGCATTTT. The encoded protein is CASGWGGDQPQHF.

This rearrangement joins TRBV28 to TRBJ1-1; the D is unclear. The CDR3 sequence is 9 residues long. In germline, CDR1 is MDHEN, CDR2 SYDVKM. The CDR3 DNA follows: TGTGCTTCCTACACTGAAGCTTTCTTT. This encodes CASYTEAFF.

The chain joins TRBV11-2 to TRBJ1-2, with D perhaps TRBD1 (6 bases). CDR3 length: 15 amino acids. V was shortened by 5 bases and J by 3 bases, with 16 bases between the two germline ends. Germline assignment: CDR1 SGHAT and CDR2 FQNNGV. The CDR3 is CASSIHPRGDYGYTF. DNA of the CDR3: TGTGCCAGCAGCATTCACCCCAGGGGAGACTATGGCTACACCTTC.

This clone has just a few counts. This sequence joins TRBV19 and TRBJ1-2; TRBD1 agrees at 8 bases. The germline V gene encodes CDR1 LNHDA and CDR2 SQIVND (reference sequence). This CDR3 comprises 14 residues. The V and J ends lost 4 bases and 4 bases, in that order; junction bases with no gene match: 5. The CDR3 sequence: CASSTLTGGYGYTF. CDR3 in DNA: TGTGCCAGTAGTACCCTAACAGGGGGCTATGGCTACACCTTC.

The V gene is TRBV27, the J gene TRBJ2-7, with D possibly TRBD1 on 5 matching bases. Germline V gene data show CDR1 as MNHEY and CDR2 as SMNVEV (reference sequence). The CDR3 loop spans 15 amino acids. The V end was cut by 6 bases, the J end by 2 bases, with 17 bases between. CDR3 sequence: CASRLMDIQTYEQYF. The CDR3 DNA reads as TGTGCCAGCAGACTTATGGACATCCAAACCTACGAGCAGTACTTC.